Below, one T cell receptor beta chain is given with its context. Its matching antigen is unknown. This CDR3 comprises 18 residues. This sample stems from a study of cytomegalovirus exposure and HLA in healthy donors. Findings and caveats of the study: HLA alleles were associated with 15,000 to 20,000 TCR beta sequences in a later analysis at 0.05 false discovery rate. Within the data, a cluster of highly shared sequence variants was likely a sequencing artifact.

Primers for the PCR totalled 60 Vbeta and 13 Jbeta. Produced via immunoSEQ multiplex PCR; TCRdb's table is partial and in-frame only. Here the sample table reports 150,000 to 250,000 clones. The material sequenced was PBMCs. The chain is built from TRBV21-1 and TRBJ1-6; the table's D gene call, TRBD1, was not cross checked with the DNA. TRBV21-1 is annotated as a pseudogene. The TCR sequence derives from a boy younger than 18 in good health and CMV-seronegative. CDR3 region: CASSKTRTGREFNSPLHF. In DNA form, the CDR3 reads TGTGCCAGCAGCAAAACCCGGACAGGGCGGGAGTTTAATTCACCCCTCCACTTT.